Each of the 29 T cell receptor beta chains below was sequenced from the same sample in a study of blood T cell repertoires in COVID-19. Produced via immunoSEQ multiplex PCR; TCRdb's table is partial and in-frame only. Of around 260,000 clones listed, about nine tenths are singletons. Sequencing was performed on peripheral blood. These receptors all come from a man aged 60 to 69 who had recovered from COVID-19.

CDR3 bases: TGTGCCACCAGTGATTCCTCCTCAGATACGCAGTATTTT. This encodes CATSDSSSDTQYF. J is TRBJ2-3 and V is TRBV24-1; D is unresolved. V was trimmed by 2 bases and J by 4 bases, leaving 6 bases between them. This CDR3 is 13 amino acids long. Germline V gene data show CDR1 as KGHDR and CDR2 as SFDVKD.

This chain joins TRBV19 and TRBJ2-7; the D is unclear. Germline-derived CDR1 and CDR2 are LNHDA and SQIVND (reference sequence). This CDR3 has 12 residues. V was trimmed by 3 bases and J by 3 bases, leaving 6 bases between them. The CDR3 sequence: CASSISNYEQYF. CDR3 coding DNA: TGTGCCAGTAGTATTAGCAACTACGAGCAGTACTTC.

J is TRBJ2-7 and V is TRBV6-6; 13 bases agree with TRBD2. The V segment lost 8 bases and the J segment 0 bases; nucleotides outside the gene matches: 7. This CDR3 is 16 amino acids long. Looked up from germline, CDR1 is MNHNY and CDR2 is SVGAGI (reference sequence). The CDR3 nucleotides read TGTGCCAGCGGGCGGACTAGCGGGGGAAGCTCCTACGAGCAGTACTTC. Amino acid sequence: CASGRTSGGSSYEQYF.

The table lists this clone with a count of one. The chain has TRBV19 and TRBJ1-5; D call uncertain. CDR3 size: 16 residues. Per germline, CDR1 LNHDA and CDR2 SQIVND (reference sequence). V was trimmed by 2 bases and J by 1 base, leaving 12 bases between them. For the CDR3, the DNA is TGTGCCAGTAGTATATCGCGGGTTTTGAGCAATCAGCCCCAGCATTTT. It codes for CASSISRVLSNQPQHF.

This clone has more than one count but fewer than ten. The DNA for the CDR3 is TGTGCCAGCAGGCTGACACAAAGTGAGCAGTTCTTC. As protein: CASRLTQSEQFF. The chain recombines TRBV6-6 with TRBJ2-1; D not resolved. V was clipped by 6 bases and J by 9 bases, with 12 bases between them. The germline V gene has CDR1 MNHNY and CDR2 SVGAGI (reference sequence). This CDR3 has 12 residues.

This chain connects TRBV27 to TRBJ1-2; the match to TRBD1 covers 7 bases. The CDR3 totals 16 residues. V lost 9 bases and J lost 2; bases outside the gene matches: 15. Germline V gene lookup returns CDR1 MNHEY and CDR2 SMNVEV (reference sequence). In nucleotides, the CDR3 is TGTGCCAGTCGTTCCCCTACGGGACAGATAAACTATGGCTACACCTTC. This sequence encodes CASRSPTGQINYGYTF.

The chain recombines TRBV18 with TRBJ2-3, with 8 bases identical to TRBD1. The CDR3 spans 16 residues. Germline V gene sequence: CDR1 KGHSH, CDR2 LQKENI. V lost 3 bases to trimming and J lost 6 bases; unmatched junction nucleotides: 11. For the CDR3, the DNA is TGTGCCAGCTCACCTCCCCGACAGGGGCGTCCCGATACGCAGTATTTT. Its protein is CASSPPRQGRPDTQYF.

The chain uses TRBV18 and TRBJ2-7; D is possibly TRBD1 (5 bases). V gave up 2 bases and J gave up 5 bases, with 19 bases separating them. CDR3 length: 16 residues. Per the germline V gene, CDR1 is KGHSH and CDR2 is LQKENI. The CDR3 spells CASSPTVGRASHEQYF. DNA of the CDR3: TGTGCCAGCTCACCAACCGTCGGCAGGGCAAGCCACGAGCAGTACTTC.

V is TRBV19 and J is TRBJ2-3; 9 bases agree with TRBD2. V dropped 7 bases and J dropped 2; count of bases not matched to a gene: 4. Per the germline V gene, CDR1 is LNHDA and CDR2 is SQIVND (reference sequence). The CDR3 totals 14 residues. CDR3 amino acids: CASTERGATDTQYF. The DNA for the CDR3 is TGTGCCAGTACCGAGCGGGGGGCCACAGATACGCAGTATTTT. The full variable domain, in which reference TRBV19 and TRBJ2-3 provide the parts outside the CDR3, is DGGITQSPKYLFRKEGQNVTLSCEQNLNHDAMYWYRQDPGQGLRLIYYSQIVNDFQKGDIAEGYSVSREKKESFPLTVTSAQKNPTAFYLCASTERGATDTQYFGPGTRLTVL.

A note on this clone: The sample holds other DNA sequences that translate to the same CDR3. The chain links TRBV9 to TRBJ2-1; tentative D call: TRBD2 (6 bases). The CDR3 consists of 13 residues. With 3 bases removed from V and 5 bases from J, the gap between germline ends came to 9 bases. Germline CDR1 is SGDLS and CDR2 is YYNGEE. The CDR3 coding sequence is TGTGCCAGCAGCGCCGGGGGTAACAATGAGCAGTTCTTC. The encoded protein is CASSAGGNNEQFF.

This rearrangement joins TRBV3-1 (or the pseudogene TRBV3-2) to TRBJ2-5; perhaps TRBD1 as D (5 bases). The CDR3 totals 14 residues. The V and J ends lost 1 base and 5 bases respectively, with 11 bases between them. In germline, CDR1 is LGHDT, CDR2 YNNKEL (reference sequence). CDR3 in amino acids: CASSQGKGAETQYF. The CDR3 bases are TGTGCCAGCAGCCAAGGGAAAGGGGCCGAGACCCAGTACTTC.

V and J are TRBV15 and TRBJ2-2; 10 bases agree with TRBD1. Trimming at V came to 8 bases and at J to 6 bases, leaving 6 bases not matched to a gene. CDR3 length: 14 amino acids. The germline V gene has CDR1 LNHNV and CDR2 YYDKDF (reference sequence). The CDR3: CATRRDRGPGELFF. The DNA of the CDR3 is TGTGCCACCCGACGGGACAGGGGACCCGGGGAGCTGTTTTTT.

This chain joins TRBV5-1 and TRBJ2-2; D might be TRBD2 (6 bases). V lost 0 bases and J lost 4, with 13 bases in between. Germline V gene sequence: CDR1 SGHRS, CDR2 YFSETQ. The CDR3 spans 16 residues. The CDR3 DNA is TGCGCCAGCAGCTTGGTAGGAGGGTCGGGCACCGGGGAGCTGTTTTTT. This translates into CASSLVGGSGTGELFF.

The rearrangement links TRBV5-6 to TRBJ2-7, with D possibly matching TRBD1 (5 bases). The CDR3 is 13 amino acids. Looked up from germline, CDR1 is SGHDT and CDR2 is YYEEEE. Trimming cost V 2 bases and J 2 bases, with 8 bases left between them. The CDR3 spells CASSFGATYEQYF. CDR3 nucleotides: TGTGCCAGCAGCTTTGGGGCAACCTACGAGCAGTACTTC. Looking up the rest from reference TRBV5-6 and TRBJ2-7 gives the full variable domain: DAGVTQSPTHLIKTRGQQVTLRCSPKSGHDTVSWYQQALGQGPQFIFQYYEEEERQRGNFPDRFSGHQFPNYSSELNVNALLLGDSALYLCASSFGATYEQYFGPGTRLTVT.

The chain is built from TRBV4-2 and TRBJ2-4, with TRBD1 identical over 8 bases. J lost 6 bases, V lost 1 base, and 11 bases had no gene match. The CDR3 extends over 17 amino acids. Germline CDR1 reads LGHNA; CDR2 reads YNFKEQ. The CDR3 bases are TGTGCCAGCAGCCAAGCCCCAGTCGGACAGGGAGGAAACATTCAGTACTTC. This translates into CASSQAPVGQGGNIQYF.

The chain employs TRBV11-2 and TRBJ1-6; D might be TRBD1 (6 bases). The CDR3 runs to 16 residues. The V and J ends lost 5 bases and 10 bases respectively, with 21 bases between them. Germline values: CDR1 SGHAT, CDR2 FQNNGV. This CDR3 reads CASSPTQDRARSPLHF. In DNA form, the CDR3 reads TGTGCCAGCAGCCCAACCCAGGACAGAGCTAGATCACCCCTCCACTTT.

CDR3 nucleotides: TGTGCCAGCAGTGAAGAGGGTCTAACTAATGAAAAACTGTTTTTT. This sequence encodes CASSEEGLTNEKLFF. This chain uses TRBV25-1 with TRBJ1-4; D remains ambiguous. Trimming left V 2 bases short and J 1 base short, with 8 bases between. Per the germline V gene, CDR1 is MGHDK and CDR2 is SYGVNS. The CDR3 runs to 15 residues.

V gene TRBV5-8 combines with J gene TRBJ1-4, with D possibly TRBD1 on 6 matching bases. The CDR3 loop spans 17 amino acids. V lost 2 bases and J 2 bases, leaving 16 bases between the germline ends. The germline gives CDR1 SGHTS, CDR2 YDEGEE. The CDR3 DNA is TGTGCCAGCAGCTTCAGTACAGGGATTAATACTAATGAAAAACTGTTTTTT. Translated, it gives CASSFSTGINTNEKLFF.

Here the CDR3 DNA reads TGTGCCTGGATGGCGGCGGGTGGCTACACCTTC. Translating gives CAWMAAGGYTF. The chain employs TRBV30 and TRBJ1-2; no clear D gene. V was shortened by 4 bases and J by 7 bases, with 10 bases between the two germline ends. The V gene's germline CDR1 is GTSNPN and CDR2 SVGIG (reference sequence). The CDR3 extends over 11 amino acids.

The chain recombines TRBV27 with TRBJ1-4, with no clear D. V was trimmed by 6 bases and J by 7 bases, leaving 18 bases between them. Germline loops: CDR1 MNHEY, CDR2 SMNVEV (reference sequence). The length of the CDR3 is 15 residues. This CDR3 is CASSPLSGVGEKLFF. The CDR3 DNA reads as TGTGCCAGCAGCCCACTGTCCGGGGTTGGTGAAAAACTGTTTTTT.

The chain employs TRBV7-3 and TRBJ1-1; D call uncertain. Germline CDR1 reads SGHTA; CDR2 reads FQGTGA. The V end was cut by 4 bases, the J end by 4 bases, with 13 bases between. The CDR3 is 14 residues long. The CDR3 sequence: CASSYGPAVTEAFF. For the CDR3, the DNA is TGTGCCAGCAGCTATGGGCCGGCAGTCACTGAAGCTTTCTTT.

V is TRBV5-1 and J is TRBJ2-7; weak D call: TRBD2 (5 bases). The germline CDR1 and CDR2 sequences are SGHRS and YFSETQ. This CDR3 has 16 amino acids. V was pared by 5 bases and J by 2 bases, with 20 bases between. CDR3 in amino acids: CASRFKFEGEPYEQYF. DNA for the CDR3: TGCGCCAGCAGGTTTAAATTTGAGGGTGAACCCTACGAGCAGTACTTC. Complete variable domain (other parts from reference TRBV5-1 and TRBJ2-7): KAGVTQTPRYLIKTRGQQVTLSCSPISGHRSVSWYQQTPGQGLQFLFEYFSETQRNKGNFPGRFSGRQFSNSRSEMNVSTLELGDSALYLCASRFKFEGEPYEQYFGPGTRLTVT.

V is TRBV30 and J is TRBJ1-2; D is ambiguous. This CDR3 comprises 13 residues. Trimming cost V 3 bases and J 6 bases, with 14 bases left between them. Germline V CDR1 and CDR2: GTSNPN, SVGIG (reference sequence). The CDR3 loop reads CAWRLRGSDGYTF. In DNA form, the CDR3 reads TGTGCCTGGAGATTGCGGGGTTCGGATGGCTACACCTTC.

The chain joins TRBV7-2 to TRBJ2-1, with 9 bases identical to TRBD2. After removal of 1 base from V and 10 bases from J, the junction contained 11 bases not matched to a gene. This CDR3 contains 16 residues. Germline CDR1 reads SGHTA; CDR2 reads FQGNSA. The CDR3 DNA sequence: TGTGCCAGCAGCTTAGAGGGTTCGAGCGGGGGGAAAGAGCAGTTCTTC. Amino acids: CASSLEGSSGGKEQFF.

This chain connects TRBV11-3 to TRBJ2-1; TRBD2 agrees at 7 bases. The V gene's germline CDR1 is SGHNT and CDR2 YENEEA. This CDR3 comprises 16 residues. Trimming took 5 bases from V and 0 from J; bases not matched to a gene: 7. CDR3 nucleotides: TGTGCCAGCAGCCCCGGGGGAGGGAGCTCCTACAATGAGCAGTTCTTC. It encodes CASSPGGGSSYNEQFF.

CDR3 sequence: CASSSRQGVNNEQFF. DNA of the CDR3: TGTGCCAGCAGCTCCCGACAGGGGGTAAACAATGAGCAGTTCTTC. The chain employs TRBV7-9 and TRBJ2-1; TRBD1 agrees at 9 bases. The CDR3 consists of 15 residues. V gave up 4 bases and J gave up 5 bases; unmatched junction bases: 6. Germline lookup yields CDR1 SEHNR and CDR2 FQNEAQ (reference sequence).

The V call is TRBV11-2, the J call TRBJ2-5, with D tentatively TRBD1 (5 bases). Germline CDR1 reads SGHAT; CDR2 reads FQNNGV. The CDR3 extends over 15 amino acids. Trimming removed 2 bases at V and 5 bases at J, with 15 bases between. CDR3 bases: TGTGCCAGCAGCTTATCGGCAGGCGCAGGGGAGACCCAGTACTTC. Translation: CASSLSAGAGETQYF.

V gene TRBV4-2 combines with J gene TRBJ1-4, with unresolved D. The V end was cut by 4 bases, the J end by 5 bases, with 8 bases between. Germline V gene sequence: CDR1 LGHNA, CDR2 YNFKEQ. The CDR3 totals 13 residues. CDR3 in amino acids: CASSRNSNEKLFF. The CDR3 DNA reads as TGTGCCAGCAGCCGGAACAGCAATGAAAAACTGTTTTTT.

The CDR3 DNA reads as TGTGCCACCAGCAGAGTACGAGGGGGCGGTTATTCACCCCTCCACTTT. Residues: CATSRVRGGGYSPLHF. This chain joins TRBV15 and TRBJ1-6, with 7 positions matching TRBD1. Germline V gene sequence: CDR1 LNHNV, CDR2 YYDKDF (reference sequence). This CDR3 has 16 residues. J was trimmed by 8 bases and V by 1 base; bases with no gene match: 8.